This T cell receptor beta chain was captured in a study of blood T cell repertoires in COVID-19. Study-level background: T cells, B-cell-depleted T cells, or PBMCs provided the cDNA or gDNA that served as material.

The age range of participants was about 18 to 95 years, with residence in about two dozen US areas. The authors' processing: Amplification of reference gene primers was used by the study to estimate nucleated cell counts. Libraries were prepared by immunoSEQ multiplex PCR; TCRdb keeps only in-frame clonotypes and omits some of them. That table gives V, J and clone size, and the DNA gave D and trimming. The sample contains 300,000 to 400,000 clones, roughly 90% of which appear only once. With 4 bases removed from V and 4 bases from J, the gap between germline ends came to 11 bases. Germline CDR1 and CDR2: SGHRS and YFSETQ. The CDR3 runs 13 residues.

The sample was PBMCs or T cells enriched from blood (not recorded which). The clonotype was recovered from a woman aged 25-40 years with acute COVID-19. The chain uses TRBV5-1 and TRBJ1-2; D is undetermined. CDR3 in DNA: TGCGCCAGCAGCCCCGGGTCTTCCTATGGCTACACCTTC. Protein product: CASSPGSSYGYTF.